This T cell receptor beta chain was sequenced during a study of vaccination and CD4 T cells after COVID-19. Germline V gives CDR1 LNHDA, CDR2 SQIVND (reference sequence). This CDR3 is 16 amino acids long. The V gene lost 8 bases and the J gene lost 5 bases, with 21 bases spanning the gap. Comment on this clonotype: What it binds is not known.

As to treatment: roughly 10-day PBMC culture with coronavirus spike peptide pools or control peptides (ViraFEST assay). Sequencing of cultured CD4+ T cell DNA used the Oncomine TCR Beta short-read assay. TCRdb reprocessed the PCR reads via MiXCR and lists one record per CDR3 protein. The sample includes 20,000 to 30,000 distinct CDR3 sequences, roughly 40% of them seen just once. This rearrangement joins TRBV19 to TRBJ2-2; TRBD1 is a possible D gene (5 bases). The sample was CD4+ T cells from blood, cultured in vitro. This receptor was obtained from a human donor who had recovered from COVID-19. CDR3: CASPPPGQGWTGELFF. As DNA, the CDR3 is TGTGCCAGTCCCCCACCCGGGCAGGGTTGGACCGGGGAGCTGTTTTTT. Looking up the rest from reference TRBV19 and TRBJ2-2 gives the full variable domain: DGGITQSPKYLFRKEGQNVTLSCEQNLNHDAMYWYRQDPGQGLRLIYYSQIVNDFQKGDIAEGYSVSREKKESFPLTVTSAQKNPTAFYLCASPPPGQGWTGELFFGEGSRLTVL.